These 10 T cell receptor beta chains were sequenced from one sample in a study of T cell repertoires in cytomegalovirus infection. Via MiXCR, TCRdb re-called the reads, giving one row per CDR3 protein. The data contain about 180,000 distinct CDR3 sequences, roughly a sixth of them singletons. Sequenced material: CD8+ T cells from PBMCs. Every receptor here comes from a human donor in good health (CMV status not recorded). Some clones in this sample may be carry-over from other donors' samples.

This clonotype was seen a few times. The V and J genes are TRBV28 and TRBJ2-1, with TRBD1 as a possible D gene (5 bases). The CDR3 has 14 amino acids. The V and J ends lost 7 bases and 4 bases respectively, with 14 bases between them. Per germline, CDR1 MDHEN and CDR2 SYDVKM. In nucleotides, the CDR3 is TGTGCCAGCAAACCTACAAAGGGGTACAATGAGCAGTTCTTC. Translating gives CASKPTKGYNEQFF.

J is TRBJ2-1 and V is TRBV6-2 or TRBV6-3; D unclear. The CDR3 extends over 14 amino acids. Germline V gene sequence: CDR1 MNHEY, CDR2 SVGEGT. The V and J ends lost 2 bases and 7 bases respectively, with 12 bases between them. The DNA of the CDR3 is TGTGCCAGCAGTTACGTTGGCCCTAGGAATGAGCAGTTCTTC. Protein: CASSYVGPRNEQFF.

The chain has TRBV9 and TRBJ2-7; TRBD1 is a possible D gene (6 bases). The V end lost 4 bases, the J end lost 7 bases, and 18 bases lay between the germline ends. This CDR3 contains 14 residues. Germline CDR1 reads SGDLS; CDR2 reads YYNGEE. The CDR3 spells CASSSDSVDGEQYF. In nucleotides, the CDR3 is TGTGCCAGCAGCTCGGACAGCGTTGACGGAGAGCAGTACTTC. Together with reference TRBV9 and TRBJ2-7, the CDR3 gives the full variable domain: DSGVTQTPKHLITATGQRVTLRCSPRSGDLSVYWYQQSLDQGLQFLIQYYNGEERAKGNILERFSAQQFPDLHSELNLSSLELGDSALYFCASSSDSVDGEQYFGPGTRLTVT.

As DNA, the CDR3 is TGTGCCATCAGTGAGTCGTTCCGGACAGAAACACAACACACAGATACGCAGTATTTT. This encodes CAISESFRTETQHTDTQYF. V is TRBV10-3 and J is TRBJ2-3, with a possible D match to TRBD1 (6 bases). Germline lookup yields CDR1 ENHRY and CDR2 SYGVKD. V dropped 0 bases and J dropped 2 bases, with 21 bases sitting between them. The CDR3 has 19 amino acids.

There are a few counts of this clonotype. The V and J genes are TRBV6-2 or TRBV6-3 and TRBJ1-1; perhaps TRBD1 as D (5 bases). Germline CDR1 is MNHEY and CDR2 is SVGEGT. V dropped 6 bases and J dropped 6 bases, with 11 bases sitting between them. The CDR3 runs 12 residues. For the CDR3, the DNA is TGTGCCAGCAGGGGGCCCGGGTCTGAAGCTTTCTTT. This gives the protein CASRGPGSEAFF.

This chain links TRBV28 with TRBJ2-3, with D perhaps being TRBD1 or TRBD2 (5 bases each). CDR3 length equals 15 residues. CDR1 and CDR2 from the germline V gene are MDHEN and SYDVKM. V lost 7 bases to trimming and J lost 0 bases, with 14 bases between them. CDR3 protein: CASTRESLSTDTQYF. For the CDR3, the DNA is TGTGCCAGCACCAGGGAGTCGCTCAGCACAGATACGCAGTATTTT.

This clonotype appeared a few times. The chain carries TRBV15 and TRBJ2-5; 7 nucleotides agree with TRBD2. CDR3 length: 14 amino acids. Looked up from germline, CDR1 is LNHNV and CDR2 is YYDKDF (reference sequence). The ends lost 3 bases at V and 5 bases at J; junction bases unmatched: 6. The CDR3 spells CATSRLGGIETQYF. For the CDR3, the DNA is TGTGCCACCAGCAGGTTGGGGGGGATCGAGACCCAGTACTTC.

This clonotype has just a few counts. The chain employs TRBV5-4 and TRBJ1-4, with D uncertain. Trimming removed 0 bases at V and 0 bases at J, with 15 bases between. Germline V gene lookup returns CDR1 SGHNT and CDR2 YYREEE (reference sequence). CDR3 length: 18 residues. The CDR3 sequence is CASSLESAGVATNEKLFF. The DNA of the CDR3 is TGTGCCAGCAGCTTGGAATCGGCAGGCGTAGCAACTAATGAAAAACTGTTTTTT.

This clonotype was detected only a few times. This chain links TRBV9 with TRBJ2-3; tentative D call: TRBD2 (5 bases). The CDR3 is 15 residues long. Trimming shortened V by 0 bases and J by 2 bases, and 10 bases separated the two germline ends. Germline CDR1 SGDLS, CDR2 YYNGEE. In nucleotides, the CDR3 is TGTGCCAGCAGCGTAGACGGGGATAACACAGATACGCAGTATTTT. It specifies CASSVDGDNTDTQYF.

This clonotype was counted a few times. The V gene is TRBV12-3 or TRBV12-4, the J gene TRBJ2-7; D is ambiguous. The CDR3 is 14 residues long. V gave up 2 bases and J gave up 2 bases, with 10 bases separating them. DNA for the CDR3: TGTGCCAGCAGTTTAACACAGAGGACCTACGAGCAGTACTTC. Amino acid sequence: CASSLTQRTYEQYF.